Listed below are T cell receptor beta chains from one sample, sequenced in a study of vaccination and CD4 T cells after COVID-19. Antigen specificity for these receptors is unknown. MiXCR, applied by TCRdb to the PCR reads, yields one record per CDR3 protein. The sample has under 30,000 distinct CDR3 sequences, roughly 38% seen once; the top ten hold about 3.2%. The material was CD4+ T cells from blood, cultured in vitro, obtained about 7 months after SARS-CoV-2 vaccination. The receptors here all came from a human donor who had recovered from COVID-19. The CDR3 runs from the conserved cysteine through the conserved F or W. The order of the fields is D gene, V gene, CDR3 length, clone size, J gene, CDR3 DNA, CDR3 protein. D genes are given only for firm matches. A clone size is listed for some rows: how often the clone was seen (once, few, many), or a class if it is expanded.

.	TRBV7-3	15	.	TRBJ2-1	TGTGCCAGCAGTAAGACCCCCCGTTCCTACAATGAGCAGTTCTTC	CASSKTPRSYNEQFF
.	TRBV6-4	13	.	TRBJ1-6	TGTGCCAGCAGTGACAGGGATAATTCACCCCTCCACTTT	CASSDRDNSPLHF
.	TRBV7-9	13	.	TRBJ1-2	TGTGCCAGCACCCGGACAGAAACCTATGGCTACACCTTC	CASTRTETYGYTF
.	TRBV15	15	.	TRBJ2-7	TGTGCCACCAGCCATTTAGGGCCAGGGTCGTACGAGCAGTACTTC	CATSHLGPGSYEQYF
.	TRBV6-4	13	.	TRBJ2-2	TGTGCCAGCAGTGACTCCGACACCGGGGAGCTGTTTTTT	CASSDSDTGELFF
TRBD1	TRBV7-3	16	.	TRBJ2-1	TGTGCCAGCAGCCCCCGGGGGACAGGGGGCTACAATGAGCAGTTCTTC	CASSPRGTGGYNEQFF
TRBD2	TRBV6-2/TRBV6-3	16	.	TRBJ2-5	TGTGCCAGCAGACCGATTAGCGGGATCGTCCAAGAGACCCAGTACTTC	CASRPISGIVQETQYF
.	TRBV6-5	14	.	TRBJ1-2	TGTGCCAGCAGTTACTCCCGGCGTAACTATGGCTACACCTTC	CASSYSRRNYGYTF
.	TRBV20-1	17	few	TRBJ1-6	TGCAGTGCCTTTAAGGGAGACAGGAGGACGTATAATTCACCCCTCCACTTT	CSAFKGDRRTYNSPLHF
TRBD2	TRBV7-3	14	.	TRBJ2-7	TGTGCCGGCAGCTTAACTCCAACTAGCGATCAGCAGTACTTC	CAGSLTPTSDQQYF
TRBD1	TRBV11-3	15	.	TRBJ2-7	TGTGCCAGCAGCTTAGGGACAGGGGACGACTACGAGCAGTACTTC	CASSLGTGDDYEQYF
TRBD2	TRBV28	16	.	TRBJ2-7	TGTGCCAGCAGACACTCGACTAGCGGGAGGCACCGCGAGCAGTACTTC	CASRHSTSGRHREQYF
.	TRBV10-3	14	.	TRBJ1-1	TGTGCCATCAGTCAAGACAGTATGAACACTGAAGCTTTCTTT	CAISQDSMNTEAFF
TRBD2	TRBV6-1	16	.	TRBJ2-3	TGTGCCAGCAGTCCGTCAACTAGCGGGTTAACAGATACGCAGTATTTT	CASSPSTSGLTDTQYF
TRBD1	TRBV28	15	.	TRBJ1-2	TGTGCCAGCACCATTCGGACAGGGGGCTTGTATGGCTACACCTTC	CASTIRTGGLYGYTF
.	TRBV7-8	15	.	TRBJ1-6	TGTGCCAGCAGCTTAGAGTCCAGGGGATGGTCACCCCTCCACTTT	CASSLESRGWSPLHF
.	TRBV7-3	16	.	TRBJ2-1	TGTGCCAGCAGCTTAAAGGCCCTGGACTCCCCCAATGAGCAGTTCTTC	CASSLKALDSPNEQFF
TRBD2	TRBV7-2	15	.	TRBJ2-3	TGTGCCAGCAGCGGGGGTAGCGGGATCACAGATACGCAGTATTTT	CASSGGSGITDTQYF
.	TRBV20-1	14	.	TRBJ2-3	TGCAGTGCTACCGGGACCACTAGCACAGATACGCAGTATTTT	CSATGTTSTDTQYF
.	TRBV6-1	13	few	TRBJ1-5	TGTGCCAGCAGCTCTAGTCTGCATCAGCCCCAGCATTTT	CASSSSLHQPQHF
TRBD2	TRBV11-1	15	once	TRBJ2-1	TGTGCCAGCAGCTATGGGACTAGCGGGAGCAATGAGCAGTTCTTC	CASSYGTSGSNEQFF
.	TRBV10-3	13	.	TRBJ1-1	TGTGCCATCAGCGCTGGTGAGAACACTGAAGCTTTCTTT	CAISAGENTEAFF
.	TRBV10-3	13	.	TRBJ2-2	TGTGCCGGGACGGGCCCGAACACCGGGGAGCTGTTTTTT	CAGTGPNTGELFF
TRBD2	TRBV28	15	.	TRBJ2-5	TGTGCCAGCAGTTTATATCGGCGGCGGGAGGAGACCCAGTACTTC	CASSLYRRREETQYF
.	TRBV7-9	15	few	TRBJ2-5	TGTGCCAGCAGCTTGGCGGGACTTTCCTGGGAGACCCAGTACTTC	CASSLAGLSWETQYF
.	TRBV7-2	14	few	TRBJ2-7	TGTGCCAGCTCCGCCCGCGGACCGCGGTACGAGCAGTACTTC	CASSARGPRYEQYF
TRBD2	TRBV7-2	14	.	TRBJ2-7	TGTGCCAGCAGCCACGGACTAGCATATCACGAGCAGTACTTC	CASSHGLAYHEQYF
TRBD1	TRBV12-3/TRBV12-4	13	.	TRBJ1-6	TGTGCCAGCAGTAGGGGGCCGGATTCACCCCTCCACTTT	CASSRGPDSPLHF
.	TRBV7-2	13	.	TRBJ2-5	TGTGCCAGCAGCTTTTTGCGGGCGAAGACCCAGTACTTC	CASSFLRAKTQYF
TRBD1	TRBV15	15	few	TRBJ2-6	TGTGCCACCAGCAGAACAGGGGCTGGGGCCAACGTCCTGACTTTC	CATSRTGAGANVLTF
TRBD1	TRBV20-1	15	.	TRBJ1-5	TGCAGTGCTAGAGGGACAGGGAATAGCAATCAGCCCCAGCATTTT	CSARGTGNSNQPQHF
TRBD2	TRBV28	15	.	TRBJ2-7	TGTGCCAGCAGTTTGAGCGGGAGAGGGTCCTACGAGCAGTACTTC	CASSLSGRGSYEQYF
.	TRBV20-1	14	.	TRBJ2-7	TGCAGTGCTGAGGGGCGGAGTTATCCCTACGAGCAGTACTTC	CSAEGRSYPYEQYF
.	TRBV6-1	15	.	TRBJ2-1	TGTGCCAGCAGTCCTTATAAAAGCTCCTACAATGAGCAGTTCTTC	CASSPYKSSYNEQFF
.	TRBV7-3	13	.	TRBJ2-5	TGTGCCAGCAGCTTGGACAGACAAGAGACCCAGTACTTC	CASSLDRQETQYF
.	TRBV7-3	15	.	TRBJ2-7	TGTGCCAGCAGCCCCGACCTCCTTACTTCCTACGAGCAGTACTTC	CASSPDLLTSYEQYF
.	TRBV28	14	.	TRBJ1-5	TGTGCCAGCAGTTTTGGGCAGGGAGGGTTGCCCCAGCATTTT	CASSFGQGGLPQHF
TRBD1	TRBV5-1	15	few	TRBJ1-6	TGCGCCAGCAGCTTGTCGGAGACAGGGATTGGGTCCCTCCACTTT	CASSLSETGIGSLHF
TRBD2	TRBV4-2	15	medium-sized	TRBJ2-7	TGTGCCAGCAGCCAAGGACTAGCGGGCTCCTACGAGCAGTACTTC	CASSQGLAGSYEQYF
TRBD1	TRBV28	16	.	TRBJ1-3	TGTGCCAGCAGTATACGACAGGGGGCTGCTGGAAACACCATATATTTT	CASSIRQGAAGNTIYF
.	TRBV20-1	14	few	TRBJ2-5	TGCAGTGCTAGAGACGGCCTCCAAACCGAGACCCAGTACTTC	CSARDGLQTETQYF
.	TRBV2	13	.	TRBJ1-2	TGTGCCAGCAGAATCGGGACGGACTATGGCTACACCTTC	CASRIGTDYGYTF
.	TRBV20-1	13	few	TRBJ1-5	TGCAGTGCCCAGGGATCTAGTCCCAAGCCCCAGCATTTT	CSAQGSSPKPQHF
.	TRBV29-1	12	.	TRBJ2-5	TGCAGCGGAAGACAGCCTCAAGAGACCCAGTACTTC	CSGRQPQETQYF
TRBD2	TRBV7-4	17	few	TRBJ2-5	TGTGCCAGCAGCTTAGTTAGGTGGCTAGCGGGAAGGAAGACCCAGTACTTC	CASSLVRWLAGRKTQYF
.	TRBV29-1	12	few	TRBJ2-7	TGCAGCGTTGGACAGGCCCACTACGAGCAGTACTTC	CSVGQAHYEQYF
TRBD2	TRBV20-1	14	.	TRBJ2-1	TGCAGTGCCTCATTTGGGGGGGGATACAATGAGCAGTTCTTC	CSASFGGGYNEQFF
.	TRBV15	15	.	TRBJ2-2	TGTGCCACCAGCAGGAAAAGACTTAACACCGGGGAGCTGTTTTTT	CATSRKRLNTGELFF
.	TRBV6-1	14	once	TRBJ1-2	TGTGCCAGCAGTGAAGGACGTCGGGCGGATGGCTACACCTTC	CASSEGRRADGYTF
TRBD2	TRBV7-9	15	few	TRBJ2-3	TGTGCCAGCAGCCTACTAGCGGAGATCACAGATACGCAGTATTTT	CASSLLAEITDTQYF
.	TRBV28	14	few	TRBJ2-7	TGTGCCAGCAGTTTACCCGCTGGCTCCTACGAGCAGTACTTC	CASSLPAGSYEQYF
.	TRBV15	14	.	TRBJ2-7	TGTGCCACCAGCAGTGGGGGGAACTCCTACGAGCAGTACTTC	CATSSGGNSYEQYF
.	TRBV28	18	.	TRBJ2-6	TGTGCCAGCGGGAAGCAACGGGGAAGGGCCTCTGGGGCCAACGTCCTGACTTTC	CASGKQRGRASGANVLTF